This passage covers 9 T cell receptor beta chains from one sample sequenced in a study of cytomegalovirus exposure and HLA in healthy donors. In the PCR, 60 Vbeta and 13 Jbeta primers were used. TCRdb's table, derived via immunoSEQ multiplex PCR, lists solely in-frame clones and lacks some. The table lists about 260,000 clones, 80% to 90% of them singletons. The specimen was PBMCs. These receptors were taken from a woman between 40 and 50 years old in good health and CMV-seropositive.

The sample holds one count of this clone. V and J are TRBV7-2 and TRBJ2-3; TRBD2 matches at 8 bases. The junction had 5 bases not matched to a gene; V was cut back by 5 bases and J by 1 base. The CDR3 spans 15 residues. The germline V gene has CDR1 SGHTA and CDR2 FQGNSA. This CDR3 reads CASSRTSFGTDTQYF. DNA for the CDR3: TGTGCCAGCAGCCGGACTAGCTTCGGCACAGATACGCAGTATTTT. The full variable domain, with the rest looked up from reference TRBV7-2 and TRBJ2-3, is GAGVSQSPSNKVTEKGKDVELRCDPISGHTALYWYRQSLGQGLEFLIYFQGNSAPDKSGLPSDRFSAERTGGSVSTLTIQRTQQEDSAVYLCASSRTSFGTDTQYFGPGTRLTVL.

Details on this clone: Other DNA sequences in the same sample also yield this CDR3. V usage is TRBV25-1 and J usage is TRBJ2-5, with D possibly matching TRBD1 (6 bases). V was shortened by 6 bases and J by 2 bases, with 7 bases between the two germline ends. CDR3 length equals 12 residues. Germline CDR1 MGHDK, CDR2 SYGVNS. The CDR3 protein is CASSRGQETQYF. The DNA of the CDR3 is TGTGCCAGCAGCAGGGGACAAGAGACCCAGTACTTC. Full variable domain (missing parts from reference TRBV25-1 and TRBJ2-5): EADIYQTPRYLVIGTGKKITLECSQTMGHDKMYWYQQDPGMELHLIHYSYGVNSTEKGDLSSESTVSRIRTEHFPLTLESARPSHTSQYLCASSRGQETQYFGPGTRLLVL.

This chain connects TRBV2 to TRBJ2-1; 13 bases are shared with TRBD2. V shed 2 bases and J 5 bases; nucleotides not matched to a gene: 15. The CDR3 is 20 amino acids. Per germline, CDR1 SNHLY and CDR2 FYNNEI. Written as DNA, the CDR3 is TGTGCCAGCAGTGAAAACCCTCGCGGCCAACTAGCGGGAGGGGACAATGAGCAGTTCTTC. Its translation: CASSENPRGQLAGGDNEQFF.

V gene TRBV2 combines with J gene TRBJ1-1; D gene ambiguous. Trimming pared 8 bases from V and 5 bases from J, leaving 18 bases between. CDR3 length equals 14 residues. Germline V gene data show CDR1 as SNHLY and CDR2 as FYNNEI. In DNA, the CDR3 is TGTGCCAGCTCTCAGGCCAGGTCGATTACTGAAGCTTTCTTT. It specifies CASSQARSITEAFF.

The rearrangement links TRBV7-9 to TRBJ2-1, with 11 bases fitting TRBD2. The CDR3 runs 17 residues. The trim removed 5 bases at V and 7 bases at J, leaving 13 bases unmatched. Germline values: CDR1 SEHNR, CDR2 FQNEAQ (reference sequence). In nucleotides, the CDR3 is TGTGCCAGCAGCCCGCCGGGACTAGCGGAGACGGGTAATGAGCAGTTCTTC. It yields the protein CASSPPGLAETGNEQFF. Supplemented by reference TRBV7-9 and TRBJ2-1, the full variable domain reads DTGVSQNPRHKITKRGQNVTFRCDPISEHNRLYWYRQTLGQGPEFLTYFQNEAQLEKSRLLSDRFSAERPKGSFSTLEIQRTEQGDSAMYLCASSPPGLAETGNEQFFGPGTRLTVL.

The V and J genes are TRBV11-2 and TRBJ2-2; the match to TRBD1 covers 7 bases. CDR3 length equals 14 residues. The trim removed 5 bases at V and 6 bases at J, leaving 6 bases unmatched. Looked up from germline, CDR1 is SGHAT and CDR2 is FQNNGV. CDR3 in amino acids: CASSPRQGAGELFF. CDR3 coding DNA: TGTGCCAGCAGCCCCCGACAGGGCGCCGGGGAGCTGTTTTTT.

This clone was observed once. The rearrangement uses TRBV6-1 and TRBJ1-5; tentative D call: TRBD1 (5 bases). CDR3 length: 13 amino acids. Germline V gene lookup returns CDR1 MNHNS and CDR2 SASEGT. Trimming took off 4 bases at V and 8 bases at J, with 12 bases between the two ends. CDR3 loop: CASSGQRFEPQHF. The CDR3 DNA reads TGTGCCAGCAGTGGACAGCGATTTGAGCCCCAGCATTTT.

The chain joins TRBV5-6 to TRBJ2-5; D not certain. The DNA end is a closer match to TRBJ2-7, so the J assignment may be wrong. The CDR3 is 15 residues long. CDR1 is SGHDT and CDR2 is YYEEEE in the germline V gene. CDR3 DNA: TGTGCCAGCAGCCTGGGCCCTAACGCCGCCTACGAGCAGTACTTC. Its protein product is CASSLGPNAAYEQYF.

The chain carries TRBV9 and TRBJ1-1; no firm D call. CDR3 length: 15 residues. Germline CDR1 SGDLS, CDR2 YYNGEE. V shed 0 bases and J shed 1 base, with 10 bases lying between them. The CDR3 nucleotides read TGTGCCAGCAGCGTAGGACGTGGGAGGAACACTGAAGCTTTCTTT. Translated: CASSVGRGRNTEAFF.